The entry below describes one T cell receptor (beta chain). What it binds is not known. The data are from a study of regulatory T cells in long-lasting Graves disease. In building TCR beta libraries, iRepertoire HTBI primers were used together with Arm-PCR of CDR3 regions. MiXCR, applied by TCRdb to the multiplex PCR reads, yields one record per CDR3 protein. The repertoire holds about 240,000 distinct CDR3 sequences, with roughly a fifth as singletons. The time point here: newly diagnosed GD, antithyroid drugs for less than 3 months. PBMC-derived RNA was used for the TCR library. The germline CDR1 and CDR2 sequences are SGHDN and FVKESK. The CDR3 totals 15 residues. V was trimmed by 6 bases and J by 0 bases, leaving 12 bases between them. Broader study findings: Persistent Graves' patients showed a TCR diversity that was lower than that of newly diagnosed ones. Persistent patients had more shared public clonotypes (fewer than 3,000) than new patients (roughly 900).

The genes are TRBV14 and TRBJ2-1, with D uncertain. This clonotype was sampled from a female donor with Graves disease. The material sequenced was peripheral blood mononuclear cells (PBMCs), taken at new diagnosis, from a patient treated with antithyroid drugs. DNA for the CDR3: TGTGCCAGCAGGCCTAGGGATAACTCCTACAATGAGCAGTTCTTC. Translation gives CASRPRDNSYNEQFF.